This section outlines one T cell receptor (beta chain) sequence together with its context. This entry comes from a study of T cells expressing NK-cell markers. TCRdb re-called the 5' RACE reads; every CDR3 protein appears as one record, without DNA. Its table records almost 450,000 distinct CDR3 sequences. This CDR3 has 14 residues. This chain joins TRBV12-3 or TRBV12-4 and TRBJ2-1; TCRdb names TRBD2, which stays unverified in the absence of DNA. Specimen: blood T cells: a sorted CD56 or NKG2C T cell subset, CD4+ or CD8+ T cells, or bulk PBMC T cells (not recorded which). This TCR was sampled from a woman between 18 and 75 years old in good health. The chain's CDR3 is CASSFRGTTDEQFF.